This T cell receptor beta chain was sequenced for a study of T cells after yellow fever vaccination. General observations from the study: FACS-sorted repertoires could contain abundant clonotypes contaminating from the bulk population. A minor fraction of clonotypes spanned both CD4 and CD8 compartments.

TCRdb reprocessed the 5' RACE reads with MiXCR, giving one entry per CDR3 protein. The sample includes some 96,000 distinct CDR3 sequences, approximately 8.4% of them seen just once. CDR3 size: 16 residues. Trimming pared 0 bases from V and 0 bases from J, leaving 11 bases between. Germline V lookup: CDR1 MGHRA, CDR2 YSYEKL. The chain couples TRBV4-1 to TRBJ1-1, with D unclear. The sequences come from CD8+ T cells not binding an NS4B(214-222) dextramer, sorted from PBMCs, collected about 2 weeks after the first yellow fever vaccination. This clonotype originated in a man aged 18 to 35 who received the YFV17D yellow fever vaccine. CDR3 loop: CASSQESGTMNTEAFF. CDR3 DNA: TGCGCCAGCAGCCAAGAATCGGGAACTATGAACACTGAAGCTTTCTTT.